These T cell receptor beta chains were read from a single sample in a study of shared clonotypes between healthy human individuals. Here immunoSEQ multiplex PCR was the method, and the copy in TCRdb shows in-frame clones only, minus some. The sample holds roughly 600,000 clones, 98% seen once. The specimen sequenced was naive CD8+ T cells sorted from blood. The source is a man aged 25-45 years in good health. Each CDR3 is given with its conserved first and last residue. The order of the fields is J gene, V gene, clone size, D gene, CDR3 DNA, CDR3 protein. A D gene is named only where the DNA matches it firmly. For some rows the clone size is stated as once, few or many, or as a class when expanded; others skip it.

>TRBJ1-4|TRBV5-1|-|-
TGCGCCAGCAGAGGGGGGCGGGATGAAAAACTGTTTTTT
CASRGGRDEKLFF
>TRBJ2-2|TRBV7-2|-|-
TGTGCCAGCAGCCCTAGACTAGGCGCCGGGGAGCTGTTTTTT
CASSPRLGAGELFF
>TRBJ1-3|TRBV28|-|-
TGTGCCAGCAGCCTCGGGTCTGGCTCTGGAAACACCATATATTTT
CASSLGSGSGNTIYF
>TRBJ2-3|TRBV29-1|-|TRBD2
TGCAGCTCCATCCCGCGGGGGGCCGGAGATACGCAGTATTTT
CSSIPRGAGDTQYF
>TRBJ2-4|TRBV15|-|-
TGTGCCGCCCTGGCACCGGCTAACATTCAGTACTTC
CAALAPANIQYF
>TRBJ2-7|TRBV5-4|-|-
TGTGCCAGCAGCAAGCCCGGGACCGCCTACGAGCAGTACTTC
CASSKPGTAYEQYF
>TRBJ1-1|TRBV29-1|-|-
TGCAGTGCCCAGGAAGTGAACACTGAAGCTTTCTTT
CSAQEVNTEAFF
>TRBJ2-1|TRBV7-2|-|TRBD2
TGTGCCAGCAGCGGACTAGGTCAGACGGATGAGCAGTTCTTC
CASSGLGQTDEQFF
>TRBJ1-1|TRBV7-9|-|-
TGTGCCAGCAGCTTAGCTAGCGGGATTAGGCCTGAAGCTTTCTTT
CASSLASGIRPEAFF
>TRBJ2-1|TRBV11-2|-|-
TGTGCCAGCAGCTTAGGCAGCTCCTACAATGAGCAGTTCTTC
CASSLGSSYNEQFF
>TRBJ2-5|TRBV6-1|-|TRBD1
TGTGCCAGCAGTGACTACAGGGGTTACCAAGAGACCCAGTACTTC
CASSDYRGYQETQYF
>TRBJ2-7|TRBV5-1|-|-
TGCGCCAGCAGCCCAGGGCCCCGTTCCTACGAGCAGTACTTC
CASSPGPRSYEQYF
>TRBJ2-3|TRBV13|-|-
TGTGCCAGCAGCTTAGCCCCAGCTGGAAGCACAGATACGCAGTATTTT
CASSLAPAGSTDTQYF
>TRBJ2-1|TRBV6-1|-|-
TGTGCCAGCAGTGAGGGGGGTTGGGGCAATGAGCAGTTCTTC
CASSEGGWGNEQFF
>TRBJ1-1|TRBV27|once|-
TGTGCCAGCAGTTTGGGGCAGGGGAACACTGAAGCTTTCTTT
CASSLGQGNTEAFF
>TRBJ2-7|TRBV12-5|once|-
TGTGCTAGTGGGCCGTCCTACTACGAGCAGTACTTC
CASGPSYYEQYF
>TRBJ2-2|TRBV7-9|once|-
TGTGCCACCGCGGACCTGAACACCGGGGAGCTGTTTTTT
CATADLNTGELFF
>TRBJ1-1|TRBV2|-|TRBD1
TGTGCCAGCAGTGGACAGGGGGCCACTGAAGCTTTCTTT
CASSGQGATEAFF
>TRBJ2-1|TRBV5-5|-|TRBD2
TGTGCCAGCAGCTTGAGCGGGATTGTAGTCAATGAGCAGTTCTTC
CASSLSGIVVNEQFF
>TRBJ1-4|TRBV29-1|-|-
TGCAGCGTGGGCCTGGGGAGTGAAAAACTGTTTTTT
CSVGLGSEKLFF
>TRBJ1-5|TRBV28|-|TRBD1
TGTGCCAGCAGTTTACGACTCAAAGCCGGGACAGGGGGTCAGCCCCAGCATTTT
CASSLRLKAGTGGQPQHF
>TRBJ2-7|TRBV15|-|-
TGTGCCACCAGCAGAACGACCGGGACGCTCTACGAGCAGTACTTC
CATSRTTGTLYEQYF
>TRBJ2-7|TRBV7-2|once|-
TGTGCCAGCAGCTTAGAAGACGGCTTGGCGGACGAGCAGTACTTC
CASSLEDGLADEQYF
>TRBJ2-7|TRBV19|-|TRBD1
TGTGCCAGTACGCATGCAGGGGGCGCGGACGAGCAGTACTTC
CASTHAGGADEQYF
>TRBJ2-7|TRBV2|-|-
TGTGCCAGCACGCGCTCCTCCTACGAGCAGTACTTC
CASTRSSYEQYF
>TRBJ2-1|TRBV9|-|-
TGTGCCAGCAGCGTAGGGGGGGACGGAGCCTACAATGAGCAGTTCTTC
CASSVGGDGAYNEQFF
>TRBJ2-7|TRBV5-4|once|TRBD2
TGTGCCAGCAGCTTAAGCGGGAGGGCCTCCTCCTACGAGCAGTACTTC
CASSLSGRASSYEQYF
>TRBJ2-3|TRBV7-9|-|TRBD2
TGTGCCAGCAGCAACCCGACTAGCGGGTTGGTGAGGTTCACAGATACGCAGTATTTT
CASSNPTSGLVRFTDTQYF
>TRBJ2-7|TRBV7-8|-|-
TGTGCCAGCAGCTTAGCGCGAAAAGTTTCCTACGAGCAGTACTTC
CASSLARKVSYEQYF
>TRBJ2-7|TRBV7-2|-|-
TGTGCCAGCAGCTTAACCGTAGCGGTAAACTACGAGCAGTACTTC
CASSLTVAVNYEQYF
>TRBJ2-7|TRBV5-4|-|TRBD1
TGTGCCAGCAGTCATGGGACAGGGGGACCCGAGCAGTACTTC
CASSHGTGGPEQYF
>TRBJ2-3|TRBV10-3|-|-
TGTGCCATCAGTAGGATTAACACAGATACGCAGTATTTT
CAISRINTDTQYF
>TRBJ2-4|TRBV27|-|-
TGTGCCAGCAGTCCAGTTTATCCTTCGGACATTCAGTACTTC
CASSPVYPSDIQYF
>TRBJ2-3|TRBV7-2|-|-
TGTGCCAGCAGCTTAGGGAGGGCCGGCACAGATACGCAGTATTTT
CASSLGRAGTDTQYF
>TRBJ1-2|TRBV9|-|TRBD1
TGTGCCAGCAGAACCCCCGGGACAGGGAATGACTATGGCTACACCTTC
CASRTPGTGNDYGYTF
>TRBJ2-1|TRBV2|-|-
TGTGCCAGCAGAGCGAAAGGTCATGGGGACCCCTACAATGAGCAGTTCTTC
CASRAKGHGDPYNEQFF
>TRBJ2-5|TRBV27|-|-
TGTGCCAGCAGTTTATCGAGAGCAGGGACCCAGTACTTC
CASSLSRAGTQYF
>TRBJ2-1|TRBV7-9|-|TRBD2
TGTGCCAGCAGCTCAGGGACGGCTAGACTAGCGGGGCCGTACAATGAGCAGTTCTTC
CASSSGTARLAGPYNEQFF
>TRBJ2-1|TRBV7-6|-|TRBD2
TGTGCCAGCCTGGCGGGAGGTTCCTACAATGAGCAGTTCTTC
CASLAGGSYNEQFF
>TRBJ1-1|TRBV6-6|-|-
TGTGCCAGCAGTTACGATGGCAATGAAGCTTTCTTT
CASSYDGNEAFF
>TRBJ2-1|TRBV7-8|-|-
TGTGCCAGCAGCTTAGGGCAGGCTGGTGAGCAGTTCTTC
CASSLGQAGEQFF
>TRBJ2-6|TRBV19|-|-
TGTGCCAGTAGTTTAGGGACTGGGGCCAACGTCCTGACTTTC
CASSLGTGANVLTF
>TRBJ2-5|TRBV11-2|-|-
TGTGCCAGCGGCCCGGTGGGCCTAGCGACAGGACAAGAGACCCAGTACTTC
CASGPVGLATGQETQYF
>TRBJ2-7|TRBV27|-|-
TGTGCCAGCAGTTTCGGCTCCACCAACGAGCAGTACTTC
CASSFGSTNEQYF
>TRBJ2-2|TRBV11-2|-|-
TGTGCCAGCAGCTTAGGCTACAGGGATCCGGGGGAGCTGTTTTTT
CASSLGYRDPGELFF
>TRBJ2-1|TRBV29-1|-|-
TGCAGCGTTGGGATGAGGGAGCAGTTCTTC
CSVGMREQFF